This T cell receptor beta chain comes out of a study of human T cells and chemical hapten exposure. Germline CDR1 is MDHEN and CDR2 is SYDVKM. The CDR3 has 16 amino acids. The V gene lost 4 bases and the J gene lost 0 bases, with 13 bases spanning the gap. TCRdb re-analysed the RACE reads in MiXCR, keeping a single row per CDR3 protein. The data contain about 28,000 distinct CDR3 sequences, approximately 7.4% of them singletons. In its sample, this clonotype was seen a few times. The time point here: healthy volunteer bleed at 2 weeks. Whole blood that had not been fractionated was the source of extracted total RNA.

This sequence joins TRBV28 and TRBJ1-5; D remains ambiguous. This clonotype was obtained from a human donor in good health. Some clones in this sample may be carry-over from other donors' samples. The specimen sequenced was whole blood. Here the CDR3 DNA reads TGTGCCAGCAGTTCCCGGACGGTTTATAGCAATCAGCCCCAGCATTTT. Its translation is CASSSRTVYSNQPQHF.